The clone carrying this T cell receptor beta chain has only one observation. The data stem from a study of T cell changes during pregnancy in multiple sclerosis. TCRdb keeps only in-frame clones here, not all; method: immunoSEQ multiplex PCR. The sample holds about 75,000 clones, around 94% seen once. Between the trimmed V and J ends, which lost 5 bases and 3 bases, there was a span of 32 bases. Germline CDR1 and CDR2: MNHEY and SMNVEV (reference sequence). This CDR3 spans 20 amino acids. The sequenced sample was CD4+ T cells from peripheral blood mononuclear cells, obtained after pregnancy. The sequence came from a female donor with multiple sclerosis, enrolled in a pregnancy study. This chain connects TRBV27 to TRBJ2-7; D is perhaps TRBD2 (6 bases). CDR3 amino acids: CASSQPPSSVQVLRRYEQYF. The CDR3 DNA reads TGTGCCAGCAGTCAACCCCCCTCTAGCGTCCAAGTTCTCCGCCGCTACGAGCAGTACTTC.